What follows describes a single T cell receptor beta chain. Antigen: not known. Germline loops: CDR1 SGHTS, CDR2 YDEGEE. Trimming stripped 0 bases from V and 7 bases from J, with 17 bases between. This CDR3 region has 15 residues. TCR alpha and beta CDR3 regions were amplified from RNA using iRepertoire nested multiplex PCR. For one-step reverse transcription and amplification, roughly 95-400 ng of tissue mRNA or PBMC total RNA was used. TCRdb recomputed calls from the multiplex PCR reads with MiXCR, one row per CDR3 protein. The sample holds some 130,000 distinct CDR3 sequences, about 25% seen once. The sample is drawn from a study of glioma-infiltrating T cells. Study-level results: Only very few CDR3 sequences appeared in both tissue and blood. Tissue-blood divergence was below expectation in non-neoplastic patients, above in gliomas.

The chain uses TRBV5-8 and TRBJ2-7; no clear D. This receptor was taken from a human donor with low-grade glioma or glioblastoma, undergoing nonglioma brain surgery, or in good health (not recorded which). Material for sequencing was glioma tissue, nonneoplastic brain tissue, or PBMCs (not recorded which). Written as DNA, the CDR3 is TGTGCCAGCAGCTTGGAAAGGCGGCTTACCAGGGAGCAGTACGTC. Residues: CASSLERRLTREQYV.